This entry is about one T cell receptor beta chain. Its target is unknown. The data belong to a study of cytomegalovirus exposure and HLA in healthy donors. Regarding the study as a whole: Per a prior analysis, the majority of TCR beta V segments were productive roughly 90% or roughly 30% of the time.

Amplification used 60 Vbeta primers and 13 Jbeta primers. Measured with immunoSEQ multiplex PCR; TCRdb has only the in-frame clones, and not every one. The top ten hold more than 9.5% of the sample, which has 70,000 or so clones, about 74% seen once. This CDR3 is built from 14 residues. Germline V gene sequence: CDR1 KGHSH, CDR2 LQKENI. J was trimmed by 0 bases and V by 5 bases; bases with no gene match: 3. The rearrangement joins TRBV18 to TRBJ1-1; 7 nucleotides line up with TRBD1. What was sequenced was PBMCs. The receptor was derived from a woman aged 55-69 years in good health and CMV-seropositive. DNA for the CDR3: TGTGCCAGCTCAACGACAGGGATGAACACTGAAGCTTTCTTT. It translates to CASSTTGMNTEAFF.